A single sample gave rise to the 5 T cell receptor beta chains below, sequenced in a study of shared clonotypes between healthy human individuals. Profiled with immunoSEQ multiplex PCR; TCRdb holds only in-frame clones, not every one. The profile shows 2 million to 2.5 million clones, 95% of them singletons. What was sequenced was naive CD4+ T cells sorted from blood. This sample's subset: CD45RA+ positively selected. All receptors come from a man aged 18 to 29 in good health.

The V gene is TRBV30, the J gene TRBJ2-2; 7 bases are a match to TRBD2. The CDR3 spans 14 residues. The V segment lost 2 bases and the J segment 5 bases; nucleotides outside the gene matches: 5. CDR1 and CDR2 (germline): GTSNPN, SVGIG (reference sequence). CDR3 residues: CAWSPHGGTGELFF. In DNA form, the CDR3 reads TGTGCCTGGAGTCCCCACGGGGGGACCGGGGAGCTGTTTTTT.

The rearrangement links TRBV6-1 to TRBJ2-1, with 7 nucleotides matching TRBD2. Per germline, CDR1 MNHNS and CDR2 SASEGT. This CDR3 region has 15 residues. After removal of 7 bases from V and 6 bases from J, the junction contained 12 bases not matched to a gene. This CDR3 is CASTRDGLAVNEQFF. The CDR3 bases are TGTGCCAGCACCAGGGACGGGCTAGCGGTCAATGAGCAGTTCTTC.

The CDR3 loop reads CASSVATFGQGNTGELFF. In DNA, the CDR3 is TGTGCCAGCAGCGTAGCTACGTTTGGACAGGGTAACACCGGGGAGCTGTTTTTT. This chain uses TRBV9 with TRBJ2-2; 8 bases agree with TRBD1. After removal of 0 bases from V and 2 bases from J, the junction contained 9 bases not matched to a gene. The length of the CDR3 is 18 residues. The germline V gene has CDR1 SGDLS and CDR2 YYNGEE.

This chain uses TRBV19 with TRBJ2-1; 10 nucleotides line up with TRBD2. After removal of 4 bases from V and 6 bases from J, the junction contained 6 bases not matched to a gene. The CDR3 loop spans 15 amino acids. Germline assignment: CDR1 LNHDA and CDR2 SQIVND (reference sequence). CDR3 sequence (DNA): TGTGCCAGTAGTACAAAATTAGCGGGAGGCAATGAGCAGTTCTTC. Translating it yields CASSTKLAGGNEQFF.

CDR3 in amino acids: CASSDPGTGVDEQYF. CDR3 sequence (DNA): TGTGCCAGCAGTGACCCCGGGACAGGGGTAGACGAGCAGTACTTC. The chain joins TRBV25-1 to TRBJ2-7; 10 nucleotides align to TRBD1. The V gene end was trimmed by 3 bases and the J gene end by 5 bases; junction bases not matched to a gene: 7. This CDR3 spans 15 amino acids. Germline CDR1 is MGHDK and CDR2 is SYGVNS.